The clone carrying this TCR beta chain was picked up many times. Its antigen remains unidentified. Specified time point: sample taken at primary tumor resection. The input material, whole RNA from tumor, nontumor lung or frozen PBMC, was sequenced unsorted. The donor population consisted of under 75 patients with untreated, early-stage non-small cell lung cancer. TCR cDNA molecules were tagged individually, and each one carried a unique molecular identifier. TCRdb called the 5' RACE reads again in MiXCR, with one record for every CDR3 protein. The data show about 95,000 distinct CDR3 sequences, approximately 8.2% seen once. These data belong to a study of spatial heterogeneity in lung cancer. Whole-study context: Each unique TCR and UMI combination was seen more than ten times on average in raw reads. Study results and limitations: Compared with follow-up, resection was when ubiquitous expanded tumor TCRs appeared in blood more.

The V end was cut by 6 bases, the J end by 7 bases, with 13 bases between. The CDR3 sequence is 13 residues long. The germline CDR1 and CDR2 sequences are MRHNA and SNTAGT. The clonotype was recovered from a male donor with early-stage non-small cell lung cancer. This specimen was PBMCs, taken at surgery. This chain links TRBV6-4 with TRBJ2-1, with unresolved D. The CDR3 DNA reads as TGTGCCAGCAGCCCCTCCTCGGAGAATGAGCAGTTCTTC. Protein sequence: CASSPSSENEQFF.